The T cell receptor beta chain described here comes from a study of radiotherapy plus CTLA-4 blockade in lung cancer. Across the study: Objective response rate was 18%; disease control rate, around 30%. Study-level points and caveats: The best predictor of response was reported to be early blood T cell clone dynamics, with interferon-beta. In blood, tumor-derived TCR clones expanded after radiotherapy plus ipilimumab.

Notes on this clone: Antigen: not known.

Alongside CTLA-4 blockade with ipilimumab, patients with chemo-refractory metastatic non-small-cell lung cancer received focal radiation. This table comes from immunoSEQ multiplex PCR, and its TCRdb copy is limited to in-frame clones, with some not included. The sample includes 81,000 or so clones, around nine tenths of them seen just once. The ends were cut back, 7 bases at V and 6 bases at J, with 16 bases in the middle. CDR3 length: 13 residues. Per the germline V gene, CDR1 is SGHVS and CDR2 is FQNEAQ. The J gene is TRBJ2-7, the V gene TRBV7-8; the D gene could be TRBD1 or TRBD2 (5 bases each). This sample comprised peripheral blood, obtained from a patient treated with radiotherapy plus ipilimumab. The clonotype originates from a human donor with non-small cell lung cancer who had stable disease on radiotherapy plus ipilimumab. CDR3 DNA sequence: TGTGCCAGCACACCACAGGTACGGGGCGAGCAGTACTTC. Amino acid sequence: CASTPQVRGEQYF. Together with reference TRBV7-8 and TRBJ2-7, the CDR3 gives the full variable domain: GAGVSQSPRYKVAKRGQDVALRCDPISGHVSLFWYQQALGQGPEFLTYFQNEAQLDKSGLPSDRFFAERPEGSVSTLKIQRTQQEDSAVYLCASTPQVRGEQYFGPGTRLTVT.